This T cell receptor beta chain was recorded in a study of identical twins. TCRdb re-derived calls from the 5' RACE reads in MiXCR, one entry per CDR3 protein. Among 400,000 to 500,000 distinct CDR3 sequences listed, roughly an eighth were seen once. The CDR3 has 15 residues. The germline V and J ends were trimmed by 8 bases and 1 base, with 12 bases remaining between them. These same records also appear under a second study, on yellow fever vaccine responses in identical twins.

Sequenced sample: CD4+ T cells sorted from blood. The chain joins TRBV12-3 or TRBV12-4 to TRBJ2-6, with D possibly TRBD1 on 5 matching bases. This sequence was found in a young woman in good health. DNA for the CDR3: TGTGCCAGCGGGTTAACAGGTTCTGGGGCCAACGTCCTGACTTTC. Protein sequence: CASGLTGSGANVLTF.